This entry lists 28 T cell receptor beta chains sequenced from one sample in a study of CD8+ T cells in alopecia areata. The treatment is: oral pan-JAK inhibitor, 5-10 mg twice daily. RNA was isolated and reverse transcribed to cDNA, the sequencing template. Generated by immunoSEQ multiplex PCR, the TCRdb table keeps only in-frame clones and is missing some. This sample has roughly 170,000 clones, with about 60% found just once. Sequenced material: CD8+ T cells sorted from blood, taken at week 24, from a patient treated with tofacitinib. These receptors originate from a human donor with alopecia areata.

The chain recombines TRBV15 with TRBJ1-6; 8 bases fit TRBD1. Germline loops: CDR1 LNHNV, CDR2 YYDKDF (reference sequence). The CDR3 contains 14 residues. V trimming: 4 bases; J trimming: 7 bases; junction bases outside the gene matches: 3. The CDR3 nucleotides are TGTGCCACCAGCAACAGGGGGATGAATTCACCCCTCCACTTT. Amino acids: CATSNRGMNSPLHF.

Here the CDR3 reads CASSFSLGGLAGMETQYF. The CDR3 bases are TGTGCCAGCAGCTTTTCCCTCGGCGGACTAGCGGGGATGGAGACCCAGTACTTC. V gene TRBV7-6 combines with J gene TRBJ2-5; 12 bases match TRBD2. Per the germline V gene, CDR1 is SGHVS and CDR2 is FNYEAQ. The CDR3 totals 18 residues. The V and J ends lost 3 bases and 5 bases, in that order; junction bases with no gene match: 13.

The V and J genes are TRBV4-1 and TRBJ2-3; 11 bases fit TRBD2. Germline V gene lookup returns CDR1 MGHRA and CDR2 YSYEKL. The V gene end was trimmed by 4 bases and the J gene end by 2 bases; junction bases not matched to a gene: 5. The CDR3 length is 16 residues. The CDR3 is CASSPRLAGHTDTQYF. The DNA for the CDR3 is TGCGCCAGCAGCCCCAGACTAGCGGGGCACACAGATACGCAGTATTTT.

This clone has just a few counts. The rearrangement links TRBV30 to TRBJ2-7, with unresolved D. The V and J ends lost 0 bases and 0 bases respectively, with 9 bases between them. CDR3 length: 14 amino acids. CDR1 and CDR2 (germline): GTSNPN, SVGIG (reference sequence). CDR3 nucleotide sequence: TGTGCCTGGAGTGTCGGAAGGAGCTCCTACGAGCAGTACTTC. The encoded protein is CAWSVGRSSYEQYF.

The V and J genes are TRBV5-5 and TRBJ1-5; 9 bases line up with TRBD1. The length of the CDR3 is 14 residues. CDR1 and CDR2 from the germline V gene are SGHKS and YYEKEE (reference sequence). Trimming cost V 4 bases and J 7 bases; bases outside gene matches: 6. For the CDR3, the DNA is TGTGCCAGCAGCAGGGACAGGGTAGGACAGCCCCAGCATTTT. Its protein is CASSRDRVGQPQHF. The full variable domain, with the rest looked up from reference TRBV5-5 and TRBJ1-5, is DAGVTQSPTHLIKTRGQQVTLRCSPISGHKSVSWYQQVLGQGPQFIFQYYEKEERGRGNFPDRFSARQFPNYSSELNVNALLLGDSALYLCASSRDRVGQPQHFGDGTRLSIL.

The chain has TRBV15 and TRBJ2-6; a weak D match, TRBD1 (6 bases). Per the germline V gene, CDR1 is LNHNV and CDR2 is YYDKDF (reference sequence). CDR3 length: 18 amino acids. V was trimmed by 5 bases and J by 0 bases, leaving 17 bases between them. CDR3 in amino acids: CATSRDTGHPSGANVLTF. CDR3 bases: TGTGCCACCAGCCGTGATACAGGGCACCCCTCTGGGGCCAACGTCCTGACTTTC. Full variable domain (rest looked up from reference TRBV15 and TRBJ2-6): DAMVIQNPRYQVTQFGKPVTLSCSQTLNHNVMYWYQQKSSQAPKLLFHYYDKDFNNEADTPDNFQSRRPNTSFCFLDIRSPGLGDTAMYLCATSRDTGHPSGANVLTFGAGSRLTVL.

CDR3 amino acids: CASSQPGLETQYF. CDR3 bases: TGTGCCAGCAGCCAACCAGGGCTGGAGACCCAGTACTTC. This sequence joins TRBV14 and TRBJ2-5; tentatively, D is TRBD1 (5 bases). The length of the CDR3 is 13 residues. The germline V and J ends were trimmed by 2 bases and 5 bases, with 9 bases remaining between them. Germline-derived CDR1 and CDR2 are SGHDN and FVKESK.

V and J are TRBV2 and TRBJ2-4; D is perhaps TRBD1 (6 bases). Germline V CDR1 and CDR2: SNHLY, FYNNEI. V was pared by 7 bases and J by 8 bases, with 27 bases between. The CDR3 contains 17 residues. The CDR3 here is CASTVYSSYRDGDIQYF. For the CDR3, the DNA is TGTGCCAGCACCGTATACTCATCCTACAGGGATGGGGACATTCAGTACTTC.

This clone was detected a few times. The chain combines TRBV30 with TRBJ2-1; no definite D call. The CDR3 totals 15 residues. The V and J ends lost 1 base and 10 bases respectively, with 20 bases between them. The germline gives CDR1 GTSNPN, CDR2 SVGIG (reference sequence). CDR3 bases: TGTGCCTGGAGTGGGCACTTCGCGGCTTTGTACGAGCAGTTCTTC. Residues: CAWSGHFAALYEQFF.

This clone occurred a few times. This rearrangement joins TRBV10-3 to TRBJ1-1; D is undetermined. Trimming removed 10 bases at V and 4 bases at J, with 13 bases between. There are 12 residues in the CDR3. Germline-derived CDR1 and CDR2 are ENHRY and SYGVKD. CDR3: CATRPSGTEAFF. The CDR3 nucleotides read TGTGCCACCCGCCCTTCGGGCACTGAAGCTTTCTTT.

This clone was recorded a few times. The rearrangement links TRBV29-1 to TRBJ1-1, with 10 positions matching TRBD1. V lost 6 bases, J lost 6 bases, and 7 bases stayed unmatched. CDR3 size: 13 residues. In germline, CDR1 is SQVTM, CDR2 ANQGSEA. DNA for the CDR3: TGCAGCGTGACTGGACAGGGGGGACCTGAAGCTTTCTTT. Its translation: CSVTGQGGPEAFF.

The chain joins TRBV18 to TRBJ2-1; perhaps D is TRBD1 or TRBD2 (7 bases each). V lost 1 base and J lost 4, with 14 bases in between. Looked up from germline, CDR1 is KGHSH and CDR2 is LQKENI. This CDR3 contains 16 residues. The CDR3 region has the DNA TGTGCCAGCTCACCACTTACAGGGGACTATTACAATGAGCAGTTCTTC. Translating gives CASSPLTGDYYNEQFF.

The chain has TRBV6-5 and TRBJ1-5; D is unresolved. V was shortened by 6 bases and J by 7 bases, with 16 bases between the two germline ends. This CDR3 is 14 amino acids long. The V gene's germline CDR1 is MNHEY and CDR2 SVGAGI. The DNA of the CDR3 is TGTGCCAGCAGCCTTTCTAGGTTACTGCAGCCCCAGCATTTT. It is translated as CASSLSRLLQPQHF.

This chain links TRBV2 with TRBJ2-4; perhaps TRBD2 as D (5 bases). Germline values: CDR1 SNHLY, CDR2 FYNNEI. The CDR3 has 14 amino acids. Between the trimmed V and J ends, which lost 5 bases and 5 bases, there was a span of 13 bases. CDR3 amino acids: CASSYYSGQNIQYF. In nucleotides, the CDR3 is TGTGCCAGCAGTTATTACAGCGGTCAAAACATTCAGTACTTC.

The count of this clone is one. The rearrangement uses TRBV30 and TRBJ1-2; no clear D gene. The V and J ends lost 5 bases and 6 bases respectively, with 10 bases between them. The CDR3 totals 11 residues. The germline CDR1 and CDR2 sequences are GTSNPN and SVGIG (reference sequence). CDR3 nucleotides: TGTGCCTGGGGACGCAAGGATGGCTACACCTTC. This encodes CAWGRKDGYTF.

The chain has TRBV2 and TRBJ2-7; TRBD1 aligns across 10 bases. Germline assignment: CDR1 SNHLY and CDR2 FYNNEI. The V segment lost 1 base and the J segment 4 bases; nucleotides outside the gene matches: 7. The length of the CDR3 is 16 residues. The CDR3 nucleotides read TGTGCCAGCAGTGAAGGACGGGACAGGGGACTATACGAGCAGTACTTC. It encodes CASSEGRDRGLYEQYF.

This sequence joins TRBV2 and TRBJ1-5, with 9 bases lining up with TRBD1. J gave up 6 bases and V 5 bases, and 11 bases lay outside the gene matches. The germline gives CDR1 SNHLY, CDR2 FYNNEI. CDR3 length: 16 amino acids. CDR3 bases: TGTGCCAGCAGTACGGAACAGGGGGCGCAGGGTCAGCCCCAGCATTTT. It translates to CASSTEQGAQGQPQHF.

In this sample, this clone turned up a few times. CDR3 bases: TGTGCCAGCAGTTCCAGGTGGGCGGCTCTACACGAGCAGTACTTC. This sequence encodes CASSSRWAALHEQYF. The chain employs TRBV28 and TRBJ2-7; no definite D call. The V end lost 4 bases, the J end lost 5 bases, and 18 bases lay between the germline ends. Looked up from germline, CDR1 is MDHEN and CDR2 is SYDVKM. CDR3 length: 15 amino acids.

The chain joins TRBV29-1 to TRBJ1-5; 9 bases are a match to TRBD1. This CDR3 spans 14 amino acids. Per germline, CDR1 SQVTM and CDR2 ANQGSEA. J was trimmed by 6 bases and V by 3 bases; bases with no gene match: 6. This CDR3 is CSVDWDRVAQPQHF. In nucleotides, the CDR3 is TGCAGCGTTGATTGGGACAGGGTGGCTCAGCCCCAGCATTTT.

This clone was seen only a few times. The chain is built from TRBV14 and TRBJ2-5; D unclear. CDR1 and CDR2 from the germline V gene are SGHDN and FVKESK. V gave up 1 base and J gave up 5 bases, with 8 bases separating them. The CDR3 covers 13 residues. This CDR3 reads CASSQGPGETQYF. Here the CDR3 DNA reads TGTGCCAGCAGCCAAGGGCCCGGGGAGACCCAGTACTTC.

V usage is TRBV2 and J usage is TRBJ2-6; TRBD1 might be the D (5 bases). Germline CDR1 SNHLY, CDR2 FYNNEI. The ends were cut back, 4 bases at V and 4 bases at J, with 14 bases in the middle. The CDR3 length is 16 residues. The CDR3: CASSGGGAAGANVLTF. The CDR3 DNA follows: TGTGCCAGCAGTGGCGGTGGGGCAGCCGGGGCCAACGTCCTGACTTTC.

The chain employs TRBV5-6 and TRBJ2-1, with 7 positions matching TRBD1. With V trimmed by 4 bases and J by 3 bases, 10 bases remained unmatched. The CDR3 extends over 16 amino acids. Germline CDR1 reads SGHDT; CDR2 reads YYEEEE. The chain's CDR3 is CASSPGQDSYYNEQFF. CDR3 coding DNA: TGTGCCAGCAGCCCCGGACAGGACTCCTACTACAATGAGCAGTTCTTC. The variable domain in full, completed from reference TRBV5-6 and TRBJ2-1, reads DAGVTQSPTHLIKTRGQQVTLRCSPKSGHDTVSWYQQALGQGPQFIFQYYEEEERQRGNFPDRFSGHQFPNYSSELNVNALLLGDSALYLCASSPGQDSYYNEQFFGPGTRLTVL.

The chain recombines TRBV7-9 with TRBJ2-7; D is perhaps TRBD2 (5 bases). The CDR3 runs to 13 residues. V was clipped by 3 bases and J by 6 bases, with 12 bases between them. Germline V gene lookup returns CDR1 SEHNR and CDR2 FQNEAQ (reference sequence). CDR3 in DNA: TGTGCCAGCAGCTTTACCGGGGTGGGCGAGCAGTACTTC. Its translation is CASSFTGVGEQYF.

This chain links TRBV4-1 with TRBJ2-7, with D perhaps given as TRBD1 or TRBD2 (5 bases each). V shed 4 bases and J shed 5 bases, with 18 bases lying between them. CDR3 length: 15 residues. In germline, CDR1 is MGHRA, CDR2 YSYEKL. CDR3 DNA: TGCGCCAGCAGCCCCCGAGAGGCTAGAGGGGACGAGCAGTACTTC. Amino acid sequence: CASSPREARGDEQYF.

The chain joins TRBV7-9 to TRBJ1-4; D is unresolved. The CDR3 has 12 amino acids. Germline V lookup: CDR1 SEHNR, CDR2 FQNEAQ (reference sequence). Trimming removed 5 bases at V and 5 bases at J, with 6 bases between. CDR3 nucleotide sequence: TGTGCCAGCAGCCCCCAGAATGAAAAACTGTTTTTT. As protein: CASSPQNEKLFF.

The chain employs TRBV13 and TRBJ2-5; possibly TRBD1 for D (6 bases). Germline CDR1 PRHDT, CDR2 FYEKMQ (reference sequence). This CDR3 spans 17 amino acids. Trimming left V 3 bases short and J 3 bases short, with 20 bases between. CDR3 in amino acids: CASSFLGPGVDEETQYF. The CDR3 DNA is TGTGCCAGCAGCTTTCTTGGTCCAGGGGTGGACGAAGAGACCCAGTACTTC.

V usage is TRBV11-2 and J usage is TRBJ2-4; TRBD2 might be the D (5 bases). Germline lookup yields CDR1 SGHAT and CDR2 FQNNGV. Between the trimmed V and J ends, which lost 5 bases and 7 bases, there was a span of 27 bases. This CDR3 has 18 amino acids. The CDR3 is CASSKPSTHRGGGNIQYF. The CDR3 DNA reads TGTGCCAGCAGCAAACCATCGACCCACCGGGGTGGTGGGAACATTCAGTACTTC.

The V gene is TRBV10-3, the J gene TRBJ1-2; the match to TRBD1 covers 9 bases. CDR1 ENHRY and CDR2 SYGVKD come from the germline V gene. Trimming took 0 bases from V and 3 from J; bases not matched to a gene: 2. There are 15 residues in the CDR3. The CDR3 region has the DNA TGTGCCATCAGTGAGTCAGACAGGGGGTACTATGGCTACACCTTC. It encodes CAISESDRGYYGYTF.